This record looks at one T cell receptor (beta chain) sequence and its context. What it binds is unknown. This sample stems from a study of PD-1 blockade in classical Hodgkin lymphoma. Whole-study results and caveats: Partial responders and progressors had significantly lower baseline TCR diversity. Reported baseline diversity: healthy donors highest, relapsed/refractory patients lowest. Although disease activity or prior therapy may be involved, causes of the repertoire differences remain undefined.

Germline V CDR1 and CDR2: MRHNA, SNTAGT. With 6 bases clipped from V and 6 bases from J, the junction kept 9 bases outside the gene matches. The CDR3 is 14 residues long. Every patient relapsed after autologous stem cell transplantation, and brentuximab vedotin exposure varied. Complete response, partial response or progressive disease constituted the best responses recorded. The method was immunoSEQ multiplex PCR; TCRdb's version includes in-frame clones alone and lacks a portion of them. Of fewer than 30,000 clones detected, 82% appear once; the ten largest clones hold around 10%. This specimen was peripheral blood mononuclear cells (PBMCs), taken before the second cycle of nivolumab. The J gene is TRBJ1-1, the V gene TRBV6-4; TRBD1 matches 8 bases. The TCR comes from a human donor with classical Hodgkin lymphoma. The CDR3 DNA is TGTGCCAGCAGGTCCCAACAGGGGGTCCCTGAAGCTTTCTTT. It is translated as CASRSQQGVPEAFF.